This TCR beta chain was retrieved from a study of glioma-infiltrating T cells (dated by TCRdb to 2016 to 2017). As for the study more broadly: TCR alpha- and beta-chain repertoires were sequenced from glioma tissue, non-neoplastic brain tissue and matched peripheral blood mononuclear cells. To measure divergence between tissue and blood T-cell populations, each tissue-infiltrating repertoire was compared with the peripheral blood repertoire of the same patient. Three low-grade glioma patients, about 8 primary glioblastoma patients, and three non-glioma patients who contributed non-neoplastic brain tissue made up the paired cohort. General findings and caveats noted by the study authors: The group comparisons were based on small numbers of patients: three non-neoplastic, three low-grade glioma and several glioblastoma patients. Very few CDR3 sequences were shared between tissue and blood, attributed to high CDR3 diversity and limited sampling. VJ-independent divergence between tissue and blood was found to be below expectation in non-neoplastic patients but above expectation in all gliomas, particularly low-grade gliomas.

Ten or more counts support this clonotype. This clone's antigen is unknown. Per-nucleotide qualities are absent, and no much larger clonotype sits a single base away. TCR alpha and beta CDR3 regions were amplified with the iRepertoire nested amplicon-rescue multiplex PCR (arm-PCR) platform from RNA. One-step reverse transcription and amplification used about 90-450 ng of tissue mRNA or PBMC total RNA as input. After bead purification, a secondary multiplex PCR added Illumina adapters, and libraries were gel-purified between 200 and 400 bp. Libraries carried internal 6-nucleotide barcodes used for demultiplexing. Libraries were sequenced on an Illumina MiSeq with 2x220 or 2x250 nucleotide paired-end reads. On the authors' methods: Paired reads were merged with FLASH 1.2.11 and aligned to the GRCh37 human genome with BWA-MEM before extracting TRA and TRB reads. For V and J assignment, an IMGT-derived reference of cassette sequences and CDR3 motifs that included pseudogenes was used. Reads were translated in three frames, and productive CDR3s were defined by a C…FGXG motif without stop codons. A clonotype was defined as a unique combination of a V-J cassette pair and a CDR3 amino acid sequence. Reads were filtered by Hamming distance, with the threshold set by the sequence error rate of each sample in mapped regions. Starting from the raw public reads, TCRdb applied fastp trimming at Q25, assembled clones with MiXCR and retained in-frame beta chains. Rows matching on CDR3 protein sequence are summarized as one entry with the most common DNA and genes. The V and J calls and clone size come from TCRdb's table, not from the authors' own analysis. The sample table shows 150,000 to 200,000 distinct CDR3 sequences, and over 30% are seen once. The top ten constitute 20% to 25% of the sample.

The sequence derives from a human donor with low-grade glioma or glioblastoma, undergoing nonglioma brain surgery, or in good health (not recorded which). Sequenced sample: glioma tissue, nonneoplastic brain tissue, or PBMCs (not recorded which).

The DNA reads as follows: TGTGCCAGCAGTGAGGGTAGCGGCAGCACAGATACGCAGTATTTT. Its translation is CASSEGSGSTDTQYF. The chain is made from TRBV6-4 and TRBJ2-3; a tentative D match to TRBD2 spans 6 bases. From the cysteine through the phenylalanine, the CDR3 covers 15 amino acids. The read is trimmed to its CDR3 DNA, 45 bases read in frame from base 1. The germline V gene specifies MRHNA as CDR1 and SNTAGT as CDR2. V is pared back by 3 bases and J by 0 bases, with 10 bases lying between the germline termini.